The clone carrying this T cell receptor beta chain qualifies as medium-sized. What it recognizes is unknown. The data stem from a study of graft-versus-host responses after intestinal transplantation. The wider study: Transplants given to recipients were multivisceral, liver-intestinal, or isolated intestinal.

Study findings and constraints: Allografts of one patient group, those with graft-donor T cell macrochimerism, had high graft-versus-host to host-versus-graft clonal ratios.

Sequencing was performed with immunoSEQ multiplex PCR; in TCRdb, only in-frame clones are kept and a portion is missing. The table records about 21,000 clones, 85% to 95% of them present only once. The clonotype originates from a human patient who received an intestinal transplant, so some T cells may come from the graft donor. The sequenced sample was PBMCs, obtained about 250 days after intestinal transplant.

In DNA form, the CDR3 reads TGTGCCATCAGTGAGTCGGGATGGACAGGAGCCCATCAGCCCCAGCATTTT. Protein: CAISESGWTGAHQPQHF. The chain joins TRBV10-3 to TRBJ1-5, with 7 bases identical to TRBD1. The J segment lost 5 bases and the V segment lost 0 bases, leaving 10 bases of the junction unmatched. This CDR3 has 17 residues. Germline V CDR1 and CDR2: ENHRY, SYGVKD.